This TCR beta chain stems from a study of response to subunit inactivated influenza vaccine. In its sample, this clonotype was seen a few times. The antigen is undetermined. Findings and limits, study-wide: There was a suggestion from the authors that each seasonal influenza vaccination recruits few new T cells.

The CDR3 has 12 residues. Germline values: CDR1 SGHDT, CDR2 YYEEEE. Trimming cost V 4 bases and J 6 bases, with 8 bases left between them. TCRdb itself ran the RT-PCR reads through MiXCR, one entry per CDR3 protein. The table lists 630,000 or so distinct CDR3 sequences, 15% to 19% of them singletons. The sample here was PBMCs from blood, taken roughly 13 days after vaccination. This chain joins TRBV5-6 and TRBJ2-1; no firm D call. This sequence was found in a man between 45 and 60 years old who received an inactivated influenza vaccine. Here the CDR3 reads CASSRQANEQFF. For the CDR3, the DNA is TGTGCCAGCAGCCGCCAGGCCAATGAGCAGTTCTTC.